This passage covers 9 T cell receptor beta chains from one sample sequenced in a study of T cells in Graves' hyperthyroidism and ophthalmopathy. Amplification of TCR beta CDR3 regions used RNA as the template. The primer set for the first-round RT-PCR of the TCR CDR3 was HTBI. TCRdb reprocessed the multiplex PCR reads via MiXCR and lists one record per CDR3 protein. The table has about 600,000 distinct CDR3 sequences, approximately 15% seen once; the top ten hold approximately 13%. Source material: blood. The source is a woman between 50 and 59 years old with Graves' ophthalmopathy.

At least ten counts were recorded for this clonotype. The rearrangement joins TRBV27 to TRBJ2-1; D is ambiguous. Trimming left V 2 bases short and J 6 bases short, with 8 bases between. CDR1 and CDR2 (germline): MNHEY, SMNVEV (reference sequence). The CDR3 is made up of 13 amino acids. Here the CDR3 DNA reads TGTGCCAGCAGTTTAGTACAGAGCAATGAGCAGTTCTTC. This sequence encodes CASSLVQSNEQFF.

This clonotype was counted between two and nine times. This chain links TRBV7-3 with TRBJ2-7; 14 bases agree with TRBD2. The J segment lost 4 bases and the V segment lost 4 bases, leaving 6 bases of the junction unmatched. Germline loops: CDR1 SGHTA, CDR2 FQGTGA. The CDR3 length is 16 residues. Written as DNA, the CDR3 is TGTGCCAGCAGCTCCGGACTAGCGGGAGGAGATTACGAGCAGTACTTC. It codes for CASSSGLAGGDYEQYF.

This clonotype has a count of ten or more. The chain uses TRBV10-3 and TRBJ2-7, with 7 positions matching TRBD2. Looked up from germline, CDR1 is ENHRY and CDR2 is SYGVKD. The V segment lost 8 bases and the J segment 4 bases; nucleotides outside the gene matches: 17. The CDR3 runs to 16 residues. The CDR3 protein is CAISPSRAGVVYEQYF. The CDR3 nucleotides read TGTGCCATCTCCCCCAGTAGGGCGGGAGTTGTTTACGAGCAGTACTTC.

This clonotype was picked up many times. The chain joins TRBV11-2 to TRBJ2-5; TRBD1 is a possible D gene (6 bases). The CDR3 runs to 14 residues. Germline V gene sequence: CDR1 SGHAT, CDR2 FQNNGV. V was cut by 0 bases and J by 5 bases, with 10 bases left in between. CDR3 DNA: TGTGCCAGCAGCTTAGATCCTCAGGGGGAGACCCAGTACTTC. Encoded protein: CASSLDPQGETQYF.

The chain carries TRBV4-2 and TRBJ1-5; D ambiguous. Germline V gene lookup returns CDR1 LGHNA and CDR2 YNFKEQ. The CDR3 sequence is 19 residues long. The V and J ends lost 0 bases and 4 bases respectively, with 22 bases between them. The CDR3 DNA sequence: TGTGCCAGCAGCCAAGATGCGTTCGGGTCGGCAGCGAATAATCAGCCCCAGCATTTT. Protein sequence: CASSQDAFGSAANNQPQHF.

The chain is built from TRBV2 and TRBJ1-1, with D perhaps TRBD1 (5 bases). The CDR3 is made up of 15 amino acids. Trimming took 7 bases from V and 0 from J, leaving 15 bases between them. Germline V gives CDR1 SNHLY, CDR2 FYNNEI. DNA of the CDR3: TGTGCCAGCATGGGGGGGACGGCAATGAACACTGAAGCTTTCTTT. Translating gives CASMGGTAMNTEAFF.

The chain uses TRBV29-1 and TRBJ2-1; TRBD1 agrees at 12 bases. There are 13 residues in the CDR3. Germline CDR1 and CDR2: SQVTM and ANQGSEA. With 4 bases clipped from V and 9 bases from J, the junction kept 4 bases outside the gene matches. The CDR3, as DNA: TGCAGCGTTGGGGGACAGGGGGCAAGTGAGCAGTTCTTC. It translates to CSVGGQGASEQFF.

The chain has TRBV9 and TRBJ1-5; D gene uncertain. V lost 0 bases and J lost 3, with 7 bases in between. The CDR3 covers 14 residues. Looked up from germline, CDR1 is SGDLS and CDR2 is YYNGEE. The CDR3 DNA is TGTGCCAGCAGCGTAGGGACCCCCAATCAGCCCCAGCATTTT. It translates to CASSVGTPNQPQHF.

This clonotype was recorded many times. This chain uses TRBV28 with TRBJ1-6; D perhaps matches TRBD1 (6 bases). Looked up from germline, CDR1 is MDHEN and CDR2 is SYDVKM. V was clipped by 6 bases and J by 0 bases, with 9 bases between them. The CDR3 loop spans 15 amino acids. In DNA, the CDR3 is TGTGCCAGCAGGGACAGTGGCTCCTATAATTCACCCCTCCACTTT. It codes for CASRDSGSYNSPLHF.